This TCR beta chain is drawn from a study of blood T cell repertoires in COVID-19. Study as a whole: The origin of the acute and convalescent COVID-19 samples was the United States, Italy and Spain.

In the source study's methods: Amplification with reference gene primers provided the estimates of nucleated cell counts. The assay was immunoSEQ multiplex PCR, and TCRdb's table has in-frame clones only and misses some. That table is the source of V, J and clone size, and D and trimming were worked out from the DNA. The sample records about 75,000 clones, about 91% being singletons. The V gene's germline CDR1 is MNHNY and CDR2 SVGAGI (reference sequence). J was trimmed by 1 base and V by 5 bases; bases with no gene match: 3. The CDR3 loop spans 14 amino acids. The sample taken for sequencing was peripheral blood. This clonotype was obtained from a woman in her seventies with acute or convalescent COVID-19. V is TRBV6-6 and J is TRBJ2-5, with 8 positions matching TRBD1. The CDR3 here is CASSPGGSQETQYF. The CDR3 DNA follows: TGTGCCAGCAGTCCAGGGGGCTCCCAAGAGACCCAGTACTTC.